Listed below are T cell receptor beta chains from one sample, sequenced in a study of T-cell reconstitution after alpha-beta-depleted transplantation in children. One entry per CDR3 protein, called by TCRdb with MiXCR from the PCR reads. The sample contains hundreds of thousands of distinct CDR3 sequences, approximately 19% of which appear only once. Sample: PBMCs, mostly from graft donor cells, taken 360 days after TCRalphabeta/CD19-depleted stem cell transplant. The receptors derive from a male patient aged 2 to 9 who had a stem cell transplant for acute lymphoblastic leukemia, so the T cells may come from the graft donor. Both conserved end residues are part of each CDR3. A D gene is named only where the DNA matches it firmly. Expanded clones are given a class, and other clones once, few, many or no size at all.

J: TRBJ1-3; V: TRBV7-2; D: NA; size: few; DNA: TGTGCCAGCAGCTTAGCGGGCAGCACTGGAAACACCATATATTTT; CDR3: CASSLAGSTGNTIYF
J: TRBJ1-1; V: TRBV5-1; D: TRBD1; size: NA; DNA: TGCGCCAGCAGCCCGGGGGAACAGGGGAGTACAGCTTTCTTT; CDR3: CASSPGEQGSTAFF
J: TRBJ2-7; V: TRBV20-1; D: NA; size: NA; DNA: TGCAGTGTGGTAGTCCGACTGCATTACGAGCAGTACTTC; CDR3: CSVVVRLHYEQYF
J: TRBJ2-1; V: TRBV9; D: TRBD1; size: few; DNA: TGTGCCAGCAGCCCCCCCCGGGACAGGGGGCGGAATGAGCAGTTCTTC; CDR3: CASSPPRDRGRNEQFF
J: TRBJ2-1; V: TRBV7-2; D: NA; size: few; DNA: TGTGCCAGCAGCTTGGGGCGGGGTGTCATTGAGCAGTTCTTC; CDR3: CASSLGRGVIEQFF
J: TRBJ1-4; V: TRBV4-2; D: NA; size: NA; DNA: TGTGCCAGCAGCCAAGATCCAGGGGCGGATGAAAAACTGTTTTTT; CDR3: CASSQDPGADEKLFF
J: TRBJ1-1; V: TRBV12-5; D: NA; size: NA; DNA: TGTGCTAGTGCCGCACAGTTGAACACTGAAGCTTTCTTT; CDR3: CASAAQLNTEAFF
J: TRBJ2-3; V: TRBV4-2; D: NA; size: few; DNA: TGTGCCAGCAGCCCGAAGGACCGCCTTAGCACAGATACGCAGTATTTT; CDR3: CASSPKDRLSTDTQYF
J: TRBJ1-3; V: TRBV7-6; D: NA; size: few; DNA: TGTGCCAGCAGCCGCGGATGGGACACCATATATTTT; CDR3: CASSRGWDTIYF
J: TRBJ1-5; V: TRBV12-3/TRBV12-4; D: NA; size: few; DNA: TGTGCCAGCAGTTTTTTTTCAGGGGTTTACAATCAGCCCCAGCATTTT; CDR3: CASSFFSGVYNQPQHF
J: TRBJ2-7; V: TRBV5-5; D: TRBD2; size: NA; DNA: TGTGCCAGCAGCCCCGGGACTACCGGGCAGCACTACTACGAGCAGTACTTC; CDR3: CASSPGTTGQHYYEQYF
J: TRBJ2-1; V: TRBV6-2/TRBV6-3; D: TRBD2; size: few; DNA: TGTGCCAGCAGTCCCCATGGACTAGCGGGGGTCTACAATGAGCAGTTCTTC; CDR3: CASSPHGLAGVYNEQFF
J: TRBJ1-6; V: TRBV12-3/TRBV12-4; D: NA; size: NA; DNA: TGTGCCAGCACCCAGAGGGAGGGCCTGGGTCCCCTCCACTTT; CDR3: CASTQREGLGPLHF
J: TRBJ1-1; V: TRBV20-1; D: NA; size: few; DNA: TGCAGTGCTCGGGGACCGGAGAACACTGAAGCTTTCTTT; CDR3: CSARGPENTEAFF
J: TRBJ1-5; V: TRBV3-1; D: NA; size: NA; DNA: TGTGCCAGCAGCCAAGGTCGGGGGAAGCCCCAGCATTTT; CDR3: CASSQGRGKPQHF
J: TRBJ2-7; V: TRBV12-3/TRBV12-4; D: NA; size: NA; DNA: TGTGCCAGCAGGGGAACAGGGAAGAGTACCTACGAGCAGTACTTC; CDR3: CASRGTGKSTYEQYF
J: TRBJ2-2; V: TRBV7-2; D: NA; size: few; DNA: TGTGCCAGCAGCTTACGGCCACAGGGTGTGGCCGGGGAGCTGTTTTTT; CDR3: CASSLRPQGVAGELFF
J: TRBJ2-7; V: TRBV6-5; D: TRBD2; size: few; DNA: TGTGCCAGCAGTTCGTCGGGGGGGATGCACGAGCAGTACTTC; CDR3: CASSSSGGMHEQYF
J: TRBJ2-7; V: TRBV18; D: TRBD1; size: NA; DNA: TGTGCCAGCTCACCAAGACAGGGGGGCTACGAGCAGTACTTC; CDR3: CASSPRQGGYEQYF
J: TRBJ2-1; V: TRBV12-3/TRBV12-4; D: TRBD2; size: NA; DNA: TGTGCCAGCAGAAAGCGGGGGGGCTCCTACAATGAGCAGTTCTTC; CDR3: CASRKRGGSYNEQFF
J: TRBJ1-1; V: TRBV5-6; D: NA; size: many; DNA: TGTGCCAGCAGCTTGAGTTCCCGGTGGACTGAAGCTTTCTTT; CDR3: CASSLSSRWTEAFF
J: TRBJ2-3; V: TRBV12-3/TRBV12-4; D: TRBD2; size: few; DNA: TGTGCCAGCAGTCCTAGGGGACTAGCGGGCACAGATACGCAGTATTTT; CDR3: CASSPRGLAGTDTQYF